The 18 T cell receptor beta chains below come from one sample, sequenced in a study of shared clonotypes between healthy human individuals. Cells designated naive CD8 were CD45RO-negative and were positively selected for CCR7, with terminally differentiated effector memory CD45RA+ cells excluded. Repertoires were generated with immunoSEQ multiplex PCR, while TCRdb's copy carries only in-frame clones and drops some. The data show hundreds of thousands of clones, 96% seen once. The sequencing input was naive CD8+ T cells sorted from blood. The receptors stem from a young woman in good health.

The chain is built from TRBV6-5 and TRBJ1-1; D is uncertain. V lost 7 bases and J 7 bases, leaving 10 bases between the germline ends. There are 11 residues in the CDR3. CDR1 and CDR2 (germline): MNHEY, SVGAGI. The CDR3 coding sequence is TGTGCCAGCATTTCCCCCGATGAAGCTTTCTTT. Translating it yields CASISPDEAFF.

This clone was seen only once. The rearrangement links TRBV5-6 to TRBJ2-5, with a weak D call TRBD2 (5 bases). Trimming cost V 4 bases and J 1 base, with 14 bases left between them. CDR3 size: 15 residues. Looked up from germline, CDR1 is SGHDT and CDR2 is YYEEEE. The DNA for the CDR3 is TGTGCCAGCAGCCACAAACTAGGCCTCCAAGAGACCCAGTACTTC. Amino acid sequence: CASSHKLGLQETQYF.

This sequence joins TRBV7-9 and TRBJ2-1; 11 bases are shared with TRBD2. The CDR3 runs to 15 residues. V shed 4 bases, J shed 9 bases, and the junction held 8 bases outside the gene matches. Germline values: CDR1 SEHNR, CDR2 FQNEAQ (reference sequence). The DNA of the CDR3 is TGTGCCAGCAGCTCCCAACTAGCGGGAGCTATTGAGCAGTTCTTC. This sequence encodes CASSSQLAGAIEQFF.

The chain has TRBV5-4 and TRBJ2-1, with TRBD2 matching over 9 bases. Losses at the gene ends were 4 bases for V and 4 bases for J; bases not matched to a gene: 9. The CDR3 has 16 residues. Per germline, CDR1 SGHNT and CDR2 YYREEE (reference sequence). CDR3 nucleotides: TGTGCCAGCAGCACCGGGACCAGCGGGAGGTACAATGAGCAGTTCTTC. Translation: CASSTGTSGRYNEQFF.

The chain joins TRBV6-6 to TRBJ2-2; TRBD2 matches 7 bases. The ends lost 5 bases at V and 6 bases at J; junction bases unmatched: 3. The CDR3 is made up of 13 amino acids. Germline loops: CDR1 MNHNY, CDR2 SVGAGI (reference sequence). CDR3 DNA sequence: TGTGCCAGCAGTCAGACTAGCCCCGGGGAGCTGTTTTTT. Translating it yields CASSQTSPGELFF.

This clone was observed a single time. The gene calls are TRBV11-2 and TRBJ2-1; 11 bases match TRBD2. The CDR3 consists of 16 residues. Germline V CDR1 and CDR2: SGHAT, FQNNGV. Trimming cost V 4 bases and J 3 bases; bases outside gene matches: 5. CDR3 residues: CASSSGLAGHYNEQFF. The CDR3, as DNA: TGTGCCAGCAGCTCCGGACTAGCGGGCCACTACAATGAGCAGTTCTTC.

The rearrangement uses TRBV19 and TRBJ1-1; maybe TRBD1 (6 bases). The CDR3 length is 17 residues. The V and J ends lost 5 bases and 1 base respectively, with 20 bases between them. Per germline, CDR1 LNHDA and CDR2 SQIVND (reference sequence). The CDR3 protein is CASSPRDKPPRNTEAFF. Here the CDR3 DNA reads TGTGCCAGTAGTCCCCGGGACAAACCCCCAAGGAACACTGAAGCTTTCTTT.

The chain combines TRBV19 with TRBJ2-2, with D perhaps matching TRBD1 or TRBD2 (5 bases each). The CDR3 is made up of 12 amino acids. CDR1 LNHDA and CDR2 SQIVND come from the germline V gene (reference sequence). The germline V and J ends were trimmed by 8 bases and 7 bases, with 11 bases remaining between them. The CDR3 sequence is CASRDEIGELFF. In DNA form, the CDR3 reads TGTGCCAGTCGGGACGAGATCGGGGAGCTGTTTTTT.

The chain links TRBV5-5 to TRBJ1-1, with a possible D match to TRBD1 (5 bases). Germline values: CDR1 SGHKS, CDR2 YYEKEE (reference sequence). V gave up 0 bases and J gave up 8 bases, with 14 bases separating them. The CDR3 spans 14 residues. CDR3 protein: CASSLDRDAQEAFF. The CDR3 DNA reads as TGTGCCAGCAGCTTGGATCGGGACGCACAGGAAGCTTTCTTT.

J is TRBJ2-1 and V is TRBV4-1; the D gene is possibly TRBD1 (5 bases). Trimming stripped 3 bases from V and 8 bases from J, with 14 bases between. Germline CDR1 is MGHRA and CDR2 is YSYEKL. The CDR3 has 14 amino acids. The CDR3 sequence: CASSQSAPTDEQFF. CDR3 sequence (DNA): TGCGCCAGCAGCCAGAGCGCTCCGACAGATGAGCAGTTCTTC.

V is TRBV19 and J is TRBJ1-4, with D tentatively TRBD1 (5 bases). Deletions cut 2 bases from V and 2 bases from J, with 9 bases between. CDR1 and CDR2 (germline): LNHDA, SQIVND (reference sequence). CDR3 length equals 15 residues. The chain's CDR3 is CASSILGVTNEKLFF. CDR3 DNA: TGTGCCAGTAGTATATTAGGGGTTACTAATGAAAAACTGTTTTTT.

The gene calls are TRBV9 and TRBJ1-2, with D hard to call. The germline V gene has CDR1 SGDLS and CDR2 YYNGEE. V was pared by 0 bases and J by 6 bases, with 18 bases between. The CDR3 is 16 amino acids. CDR3 DNA: TGTGCCAGCAGCGTAGAGGAAATAACAGACGGTAATGGCTACACCTTC. Residues: CASSVEEITDGNGYTF.

The sample holds one count of this clone. The CDR3 sequence is CASSQGALAEEAYEQYF. The CDR3 DNA reads TGTGCCAGCAGCCAAGGGGCATTAGCCGAAGAAGCCTACGAGCAGTACTTC. The rearrangement uses TRBV4-2 and TRBJ2-7; the D is unclear. V lost 1 base, J lost 2 bases, and 18 bases lay in between. Looked up from germline, CDR1 is LGHNA and CDR2 is YNFKEQ. CDR3 length equals 17 residues.

The chain carries TRBV2 and TRBJ2-2; D not certain. This CDR3 region has 17 residues. Trimming removed 1 base at V and 1 base at J, with 13 bases between. Germline V gene lookup returns CDR1 SNHLY and CDR2 FYNNEI. CDR3 protein: CASSEDLWTMNTGELFF. The CDR3 nucleotides are TGTGCCAGCAGTGAAGATTTGTGGACGATGAACACCGGGGAGCTGTTTTTT.

This chain links TRBV19 with TRBJ2-3; TRBD2 might be the D (6 bases). The CDR3 is 15 amino acids. Germline V gene data show CDR1 as LNHDA and CDR2 as SQIVND (reference sequence). Trimming cost V 3 bases and J 6 bases, with 16 bases left between them. CDR3 coding DNA: TGTGCCAGTAGTATTTCCCCGGGACTCGCGGATACGCAGTATTTT. Amino acids: CASSISPGLADTQYF.

This clone was detected once. This chain joins TRBV7-8 and TRBJ2-7, with TRBD2 matching 12 bases. CDR3 length: 16 residues. Per the germline V gene, CDR1 is SGHVS and CDR2 is FQNEAQ. The trim removed 5 bases at V and 0 bases at J, leaving 5 bases unmatched. The CDR3 region has the DNA TGTGCCAGCAGCCCTCGACTAGCGGGAGTCTCCTACGAGCAGTACTTC. Protein sequence: CASSPRLAGVSYEQYF. Filled out from reference TRBV7-8 and TRBJ2-7, the complete variable domain reads GAGVSQSPRYKVAKRGQDVALRCDPISGHVSLFWYQQALGQGPEFLTYFQNEAQLDKSGLPSDRFFAERPEGSVSTLKIQRTQQEDSAVYLCASSPRLAGVSYEQYFGPGTRLTVT.

The chain is built from TRBV28 and TRBJ1-2; TRBD1 might be the D (5 bases). This CDR3 is 15 amino acids long. V lost 5 bases and J 4 bases, leaving 17 bases between the germline ends. Looked up from germline, CDR1 is MDHEN and CDR2 is SYDVKM. CDR3 sequence reads: CASSLGAGAPYGYTF. The CDR3 DNA is TGTGCCAGCAGTCTCGGGGCGGGAGCGCCCTATGGCTACACCTTC.

The J gene is TRBJ2-2, the V gene TRBV28, with D perhaps being TRBD1 or TRBD2 (5 bases each). V was cut by 5 bases and J by 1 base, with 11 bases left in between. This CDR3 comprises 15 residues. CDR1 is MDHEN, CDR2 SYDVKM, per germline. CDR3 protein: CASSTGTVNTGELFF. The DNA of the CDR3 is TGTGCCAGCAGTACCGGGACCGTGAACACCGGGGAGCTGTTTTTT.